This record covers a single T cell receptor beta chain. Antigen specificity is unknown. This CDR3 is 15 amino acids long. Germline CDR1 and CDR2: SGDLS and YYNGEE. V lost 4 bases to trimming and J lost 3 bases; unmatched junction nucleotides: 4. This sample is drawn from a study of cytomegalovirus exposure and HLA in healthy donors. Whole-study results and caveats: The tendency of first-cohort TCR clusters to co-occur in the 120 or so validation repertoires was identified by a subsequent analysis.

Only in-frame clones appear in the TCRdb table, and some are missing; sequencing was by immunoSEQ multiplex PCR. The repertoire holds some 170,000 clones, with 86% as singletons. This rearrangement joins TRBV9 to TRBJ2-5; 12 bases line up with TRBD2. Specimen: PBMCs. The receptor comes from a woman younger than 35 in good health and CMV-seronegative. The CDR3: CASSLRLAGEETQYF. DNA of the CDR3: TGTGCCAGCAGCCTGAGACTAGCGGGAGAAGAGACCCAGTACTTC.